The present entry profiles one T cell receptor beta chain with its context. The sample is drawn from a study of blood T cell repertoires in COVID-19. The CDR3 runs 13 residues. From germline, CDR1 is SNHLY and CDR2 FYNNEI. V trimming: 7 bases; J trimming: 3 bases; junction bases outside the gene matches: 4. Libraries were prepared by immunoSEQ multiplex PCR; TCRdb keeps only in-frame clonotypes and omits some of them. This table holds 190,000 or so clones, about 80% found once. The chain is built from TRBV2 and TRBJ1-1; 8 bases are shared with TRBD1. The material sequenced was PBMCs or T cells enriched from blood (not recorded which). The origin of this receptor is a man aged 40-50 years who had recovered from COVID-19. CDR3: CASTRGQDTEAFF. CDR3 in DNA: TGTGCCAGCACCCGGGGACAGGACACTGAAGCTTTCTTT.